The next 3 T cell receptor beta chains were all read from a single sample in a study of lymphopenia after photon versus proton radiotherapy. Profiled with immunoSEQ multiplex PCR; TCRdb holds only in-frame clones, not every one. This sample has tens of thousands of clones, with about 86% found just once. The material was peripheral blood, obtained from a patient treated with proton-based radiotherapy. All receptors derive from a man in his sixties with pancreatic cancer.

The V gene is TRBV7-3, the J gene TRBJ1-2; D is ambiguous. Germline CDR1 is SGHTA and CDR2 is FQGTGA. The CDR3 runs 15 residues. Trimming shortened V by 2 bases and J by 1 base, and 11 bases separated the two germline ends. The CDR3 nucleotides read TGTGCCAGCAGCTTAGCGGGCCCGGATAACTATGGCTACACCTTC. It translates to CASSLAGPDNYGYTF. Combining the CDR3 with reference TRBV7-3 and TRBJ1-2 gives the whole variable domain GAGVSQTPSNKVTEKGKYVELRCDPISGHTALYWYRQSLGQGPEFLIYFQGTGAADDSGLPNDRFFAVRPEGSVSTLKIQRTERGDSAVYLCASSLAGPDNYGYTFGSGTRLTVV.

The V gene is TRBV19, the J gene TRBJ2-3; a weak D match, TRBD2 (6 bases). The CDR3 runs 15 residues. Germline CDR1 LNHDA, CDR2 SQIVND (reference sequence). Trimming cost V 6 bases and J 4 bases, with 17 bases left between them. The DNA for the CDR3 is TGTGCCAGTAGCGGGACTTCTTTACTTGCAGATACGCAGTATTTT. Protein product: CASSGTSLLADTQYF.

This clone was picked up one time. The chain carries TRBV18 and TRBJ2-1; TRBD1 matches 9 bases. The CDR3 consists of 15 residues. Germline lookup yields CDR1 KGHSH and CDR2 LQKENI. V trimming: 2 bases; J trimming: 5 bases; junction bases outside the gene matches: 4. The CDR3, as DNA: TGTGCCAGCTCACCAAGGGACAGGGCTAACAATGAGCAGTTCTTC. It encodes CASSPRDRANNEQFF.